Below are 10 T cell receptor beta chains sequenced from a single sample in a study of OX40 agonist ivuxolimab in advanced cancers. This table comes from immunoSEQ multiplex PCR, and its TCRdb copy is limited to in-frame clones, with some not included. The sample shows 59,000 or so clones, 70% to 85% of them seen only once. Sequencing was performed on CD4+ or CD8+ T cells sorted from blood, taken in a trial of the OX40 agonist ivuxolimab. Receptors were obtained from an adult with an advanced solid tumor such as melanoma, head and neck, liver or kidney cancer.

V is TRBV6-5 and J is TRBJ1-3; 8 nucleotides line up with TRBD1. V dropped 7 bases and J dropped 3; count of bases not matched to a gene: 8. The germline gives CDR1 MNHEY, CDR2 SVGAGI. CDR3 length equals 15 residues. CDR3 residues: CASITRGLGGNTIYF. CDR3 coding DNA: TGTGCCAGCATTACCAGGGGGCTGGGTGGAAACACCATATATTTT.

V usage is TRBV7-2 and J usage is TRBJ2-5, with 10 bases aligning to TRBD1. Trimming cost V 3 bases and J 5 bases; bases outside gene matches: 6. The length of the CDR3 is 15 residues. The germline V gene has CDR1 SGHTA and CDR2 FQGNSA. The CDR3 bases are TGTGCCAGCAGCTTTACATGGACAGGGGGGGAGACCCAGTACTTC. Encoded protein: CASSFTWTGGETQYF.

A single count supports this clone. The V call is TRBV5-5, the J call TRBJ1-2; 10 nucleotides line up with TRBD1. In germline, CDR1 is SGHKS, CDR2 YYEKEE (reference sequence). Losses at the gene ends were 4 bases for V and 4 bases for J; bases not matched to a gene: 13. The CDR3 spans 17 residues. The DNA for the CDR3 is TGTGCCAGCAGCACAGCCCGGACAGGGGGTACTACCTATGGCTACACCTTC. It yields the protein CASSTARTGGTTYGYTF.

The chain employs TRBV7-2 and TRBJ1-1; 8 bases map to TRBD1. The CDR3 has 17 residues. Trimming removed 4 bases from V and 0 bases from J; junction bases left unmatched: 10. Germline V gene data show CDR1 as SGHTA and CDR2 as FQGNSA. This CDR3 is CASSYAGRGRMNTEAFF. As DNA, the CDR3 is TGTGCCAGCAGCTATGCGGGCAGGGGGCGGATGAACACTGAAGCTTTCTTT.

The V and J genes are TRBV6-5 and TRBJ1-2, with D perhaps matching TRBD1 (5 bases). CDR3 length: 14 amino acids. CDR1 is MNHEY, CDR2 SVGAGI, per germline. V shed 7 bases and J shed 4 bases, with 16 bases lying between them. The CDR3 protein is CASTTSWRGYGYTF. CDR3 DNA: TGTGCCAGCACCACATCGTGGAGGGGCTATGGCTACACCTTC.

CDR3: CASTRTYSNQPQHF. CDR3 DNA: TGTGCCAGTACGAGGACTTATAGCAATCAGCCCCAGCATTTT. The V call is TRBV19, the J call TRBJ1-5; no clear D gene. This CDR3 region has 14 residues. CDR1 and CDR2 from the germline V gene are LNHDA and SQIVND (reference sequence). Trimming stripped 7 bases from V and 0 bases from J, with 10 bases between.

J is TRBJ1-1 and V is TRBV5-1; 7 bases are shared with TRBD1. This CDR3 has 18 residues. CDR1 and CDR2 from the germline V gene are SGHRS and YFSETQ. V lost 0 bases, J lost 2 bases, and 13 bases stayed unmatched. The CDR3 region has the DNA TGCGCCAGCAGCTTGGGGGCTCCGGGACAGTACCTAAACACTGAAGCTTTCTTT. Its protein is CASSLGAPGQYLNTEAFF.

The chain couples TRBV7-7 to TRBJ2-7; 9 positions match TRBD1. CDR1 is SSHAT, CDR2 FNYEAQ, per germline (reference sequence). This CDR3 spans 14 amino acids. Trimming cost V 3 bases and J 4 bases; bases outside gene matches: 4. The CDR3: CASSFGQGMYEQYF. CDR3 nucleotide sequence: TGTGCCAGCAGCTTTGGACAGGGGATGTACGAGCAGTACTTC. Full variable domain (missing parts from reference TRBV7-7 and TRBJ2-7): GAGVSQSPRYKVTKRGQDVTLRCDPISSHATLYWYQQALGQGPEFLTYFNYEAQPDKSGLPSDRFSAERPEGSISTLTIQRTEQRDSAMYRCASSFGQGMYEQYFGPGTRLTVT.

The chain recombines TRBV27 with TRBJ1-2; D unclear. The germline V and J ends were trimmed by 2 bases and 4 bases, with 11 bases remaining between them. In germline, CDR1 is MNHEY, CDR2 SMNVEV (reference sequence). The CDR3 length is 14 residues. The DNA for the CDR3 is TGTGCCAGCAGTTTAAGCGCGGCGTCCTATGGCTACACCTTC. This codes for CASSLSAASYGYTF.

V is TRBV18 and J is TRBJ2-3; D might be TRBD2 (5 bases). Germline assignment: CDR1 KGHSH and CDR2 LQKENI. The V and J ends lost 2 bases and 9 bases respectively, with 15 bases between them. This CDR3 spans 14 amino acids. CDR3 coding DNA: TGTGCCAGCTCACCAAAGGCCACTAGTGAGACGCAGTATTTT. This gives the protein CASSPKATSETQYF.